A selection of T cell receptor beta chains follows, all from one sample in a study of blood T cell repertoires in COVID-19. The repertoire was sequenced with immunoSEQ multiplex PCR; TCRdb's copy has only in-frame clones and lacks some. The table includes fewer than 250,000 clones, about 80% detected once. The specimen sequenced was PBMCs or T cells enriched from blood (not recorded which). The receptors stem from a woman between 35 and 50 years old who had been exposed to COVID-19. CDR3s include the opening cysteine and the closing phenylalanine or tryptophan. The order of the fields is clone size, D gene, V gene, J gene, CDR3 DNA, CDR3 protein. D genes are given only for firm matches. Expanded clones get a size class; other rows say once, few or many, or leave the size out.

>.|TRBD1|TRBV7-9|TRBJ1-3
TGTGCCAGCAGCAAGACAGGGGGCGGAAACACCATATATTTT
CASSKTGGGNTIYF
>.|TRBD1|TRBV6-1|TRBJ1-2
TGTGCCAGTAAGGGGACAGCCTATGGCTACACCTTC
CASKGTAYGYTF
>.|TRBD1|TRBV4-1|TRBJ1-2
TGCGCCAGCAGCCAAGATATAAGGGGGGACAGGCTTTATGGCTACACCTTC
CASSQDIRGDRLYGYTF
>once|TRBD1|TRBV19|TRBJ1-2
TGTGCCAGTAGTATTGTAGCCGACAGGGACTATGGCTACACCTTC
CASSIVADRDYGYTF
>.|TRBD1|TRBV29-1|TRBJ1-2
TGCAGCGTAGAGGGACAGGTATCCGGCTACACCTTC
CSVEGQVSGYTF
>.|.|TRBV5-5|TRBJ2-7
TGTGCCAGCAGCTTTAGGACTACAATTAACGAGCAGTACTTC
CASSFRTTINEQYF
>.|TRBD1|TRBV6-1|TRBJ1-6
TGTGCCAGCAGTGAAGGGACAGGGGATACCTCACCCCTCCACTTT
CASSEGTGDTSPLHF
>.|TRBD1|TRBV19|TRBJ1-6
TGTGCCAGTACCCGGGGACAGCAATATAATTCACCCCTCCACTTT
CASTRGQQYNSPLHF
>once|.|TRBV4-2|TRBJ2-1
TGTGCCAGCAGCCTGGGCCCAGACCATGAGCAGTTCTTC
CASSLGPDHEQFF
>.|TRBD1|TRBV5-8|TRBJ2-5
TGTGCCAGCTCCGAGGACAGGGAGACCCAGTACTTC
CASSEDRETQYF
>.|.|TRBV7-6|TRBJ2-1
TGTGCCAGCAGTTACACAACCGGAGACAATGAGCAGTTCTTC
CASSYTTGDNEQFF
>.|.|TRBV5-1|TRBJ2-3
TGCGCCAGCAGCTTGGCAGGGGTCGGGACAGATACGCAGTATTTT
CASSLAGVGTDTQYF
>.|.|TRBV6-5|TRBJ2-5
TGTGCCAGCAGCACAGGGCTGACCCAAGAGACCCAGTACTTC
CASSTGLTQETQYF
>.|TRBD1|TRBV12-3/TRBV12-4|TRBJ1-1
TGTGCCAGCAGGGGACAGGGGAACACTGAAGCTTTCTTT
CASRGQGNTEAFF
>.|.|TRBV7-9|TRBJ2-1
TGTGCCAGCAGCACGGGGACCCCGGGGGAGTTCTTC
CASSTGTPGEFF
>.|TRBD1|TRBV5-1|TRBJ2-1
TGCGCCAGCAGCTTCCAGGGACAGGGGATCGATGAGCAGTTCTTC
CASSFQGQGIDEQFF
>.|TRBD1|TRBV4-1|TRBJ1-2
TGCGCCAGCAGCCAGTTAGGACAGGTCAACTATGGCTACACCTTC
CASSQLGQVNYGYTF
>once|TRBD1|TRBV6-5|TRBJ1-2
TGTGCCAGCAGTCGTCAGGGGGTTGATGGCTACACCTTC
CASSRQGVDGYTF
>.|TRBD1|TRBV5-1|TRBJ2-7
TGCGCCAGCAGCTTGGTGTCGGGACAGGGGCGGTACGAGCAGTACTTC
CASSLVSGQGRYEQYF
>.|TRBD1|TRBV10-3|TRBJ1-5
TGTGCCATCAAAGATGGACAGGTCGAAGATCAGCCCCAGCATTTT
CAIKDGQVEDQPQHF
>.|TRBD1|TRBV6-5|TRBJ2-7
TGTGCCAGCAGCCTGGGACAGTCCTACGAGCAGTACTTC
CASSLGQSYEQYF
>.|.|TRBV6-6|TRBJ1-1
TGTGCCAGCAGTTACTTCACAGAAGAAGCTTTCTTT
CASSYFTEEAFF
>.|.|TRBV7-2|TRBJ1-1
TGTGCCAGCAGCCAATACAGGGATGGGAGAGGGAACACTGAAGCTTTCTTT
CASSQYRDGRGNTEAFF
>.|TRBD1|TRBV7-8|TRBJ2-5
TGTGCCAGCAGCCGGGACAGGGAAGAGACCCAGTACTTC
CASSRDREETQYF
>.|.|TRBV7-2|TRBJ2-3
TGTGCCAGCAGCTCAGTGTGGGGGGGCGGAAGCACAGATACGCAGTATTTT
CASSSVWGGGSTDTQYF
>.|.|TRBV7-2|TRBJ1-1
TGTGCCAGCAGCCCACATCAGGGGAACACTGAAGCTTTCTTT
CASSPHQGNTEAFF
>.|.|TRBV7-2|TRBJ2-5
TGTGCCAGCAGCCTATCGGTGGGGTCGGGGGAGACCCAGTACTTC
CASSLSVGSGETQYF
>.|.|TRBV24-1|TRBJ2-5
TGTGCCACCAGTGCCCCCCAACTCAACGCGAGGCTTTACTTC
CATSAPQLNARLYF
>few|.|TRBV5-6|TRBJ1-1
TGTGCCAGCAGCTTCATCAGGGGCCTTACTACTGAAGCTTTCTTT
CASSFIRGLTTEAFF
>.|.|TRBV11-2|TRBJ1-5
TGTGCCAGCAGCTTAGAAGGGAGAACCCAGCATTTT
CASSLEGRTQHF
>few|.|TRBV29-1|TRBJ2-6
TGCAGCGTTTCAGGGCCTGGGGCCAACGTCCTGACTTTC
CSVSGPGANVLTF
>.|TRBD1|TRBV19|TRBJ1-6
TGTGCCAGTTCTACCGGGACAGACAAACCCCTCCACTTT
CASSTGTDKPLHF
>.|TRBD1|TRBV30|TRBJ1-6
TGTGCCTGGAGGGGCCCCCCGGACAGGGCAGGAAATTCACCCCTCCACTTT
CAWRGPPDRAGNSPLHF
>.|TRBD1|TRBV6-2/TRBV6-3|TRBJ1-1
TGTGCCAGCAGTTTGGACAGGGAGTCTGCTGAAGCTTTCTTT
CASSLDRESAEAFF
>.|TRBD2|TRBV10-3|TRBJ2-3
TGTGCCATCCTCCCCGACGGGGGGGCCACAGATACGCAGTATTTT
CAILPDGGATDTQYF
>.|TRBD2|TRBV19|TRBJ2-3
TGTGCCAGTAGTCCGGGACTAGCGGTTACAGATACGCAGTATTTT
CASSPGLAVTDTQYF
>once|TRBD1|TRBV29-1|TRBJ2-7
TGCAGCGTGAACCATCCGGGACAGGGAGTCTACGAGCAGTACTTC
CSVNHPGQGVYEQYF
>.|TRBD1|TRBV5-4|TRBJ1-2
TGTGCCAGCAAGGGGCCAACAGGGGGCGCATTTCATGGCTACACCTTC
CASKGPTGGAFHGYTF
>.|.|TRBV7-2|TRBJ2-1
TGTGCCAGCAGCTTAGCAACAGCCAAATACAATGAGCAGTTCTTC
CASSLATAKYNEQFF
>.|.|TRBV13|TRBJ1-1
TGTGCCAGCAGCCTATACCCCAGGGGCCCTGAAGCTTTCTTT
CASSLYPRGPEAFF
>.|TRBD1|TRBV2|TRBJ1-4
TGTGCCAGCAGTGAAGCTCACAGGGGTGAAAAACTGTTTTTT
CASSEAHRGEKLFF
>.|TRBD2|TRBV6-2/TRBV6-3|TRBJ2-2
TGTGCCAGCAGTCTAGCGGGGGATTTCACCGGGGAGCTGTTTTTT
CASSLAGDFTGELFF
>.|TRBD1|TRBV4-1|TRBJ1-1
TGCGCCAGCAGCCAAGATTTAAGGGGGCCCTTCGCTTTCTTT
CASSQDLRGPFAFF
>once|TRBD1|TRBV19|TRBJ1-2
TGTGCCAGTAGTAGACAGGGGGTTCCCCCCCCTTTGGGCTACACCTTC
CASSRQGVPPPLGYTF
>few|TRBD1|TRBV2|TRBJ1-5
TGTGCCAGCAGTCCCGGGGACAGGGAAACTCAGCCCCAGCATTTT
CASSPGDRETQPQHF
>few|TRBD1|TRBV7-2|TRBJ2-1
TGTGCCAGCAGCTTAGATGGACAGGGTCGTATTGAGCAGTTCTTC
CASSLDGQGRIEQFF
>.|TRBD1|TRBV18|TRBJ1-1
TGTGCCAGCTCACCCGGTCGGGACAGTGAAGCTTTCTTT
CASSPGRDSEAFF